The clone carrying this T cell receptor beta chain has only one observation. This entry belongs to a study of blood T cell repertoires in COVID-19. Study context: Acute and convalescent COVID-19 specimens originated in the United States, Italy and Spain. The cDNA or gDNA used as material had been derived from T cells, B-cell-depleted T cells, or PBMCs.

Per the original data handling: Reference gene primer amplification yielded estimated nucleated cell counts. Sequencing used immunoSEQ multiplex PCR; TCRdb keeps in-frame clones, though not all of them. D and trimming were read from the DNA, whereas the V and J calls and clone size are those reported in that table. The table records about 83,000 clones, about 88% of them present only once. The V end lost 1 base, the J end lost 2 bases, and 6 bases lay between the germline ends. This CDR3 contains 13 residues. Germline V gene data show CDR1 as SGHNT and CDR2 as YENEEA. The chain employs TRBV11-3 and TRBJ2-7; perhaps TRBD2 as D (6 bases). The TCR was taken from a human donor in a cohort sampled during active COVID-19. The sequenced sample was peripheral blood. The DNA for the CDR3 is TGTGCCAGCAGCTTAGGACTAGCCTACGAGCAGTACTTC. It yields the protein CASSLGLAYEQYF.